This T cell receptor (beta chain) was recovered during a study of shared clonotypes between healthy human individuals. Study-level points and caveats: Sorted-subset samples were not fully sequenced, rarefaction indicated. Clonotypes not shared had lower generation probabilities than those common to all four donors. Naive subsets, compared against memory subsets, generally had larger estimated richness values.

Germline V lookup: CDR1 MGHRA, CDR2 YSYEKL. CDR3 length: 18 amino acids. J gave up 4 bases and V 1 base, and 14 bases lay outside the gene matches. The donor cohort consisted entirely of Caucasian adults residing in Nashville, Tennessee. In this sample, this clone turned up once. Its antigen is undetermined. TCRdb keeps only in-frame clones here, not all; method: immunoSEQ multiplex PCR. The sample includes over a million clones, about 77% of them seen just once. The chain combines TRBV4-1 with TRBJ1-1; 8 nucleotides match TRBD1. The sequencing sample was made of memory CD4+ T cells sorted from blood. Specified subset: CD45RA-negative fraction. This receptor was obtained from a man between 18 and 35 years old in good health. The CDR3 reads CASSQAPRGAGGGTEAFF. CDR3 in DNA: TGCGCCAGCAGCCAAGCCCCCCGAGGGGCAGGGGGCGGCACTGAAGCTTTCTTT.